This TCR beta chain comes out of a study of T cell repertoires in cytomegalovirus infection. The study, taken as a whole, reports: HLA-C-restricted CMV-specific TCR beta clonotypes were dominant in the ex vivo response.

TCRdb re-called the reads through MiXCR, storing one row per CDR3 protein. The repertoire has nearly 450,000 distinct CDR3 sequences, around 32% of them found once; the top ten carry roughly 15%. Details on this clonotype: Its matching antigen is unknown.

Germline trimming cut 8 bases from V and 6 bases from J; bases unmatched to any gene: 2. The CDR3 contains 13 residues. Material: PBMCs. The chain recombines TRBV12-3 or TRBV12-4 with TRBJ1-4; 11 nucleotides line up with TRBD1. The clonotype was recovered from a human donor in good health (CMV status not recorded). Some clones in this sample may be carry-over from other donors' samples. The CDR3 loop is CASRGQGDEKLFF. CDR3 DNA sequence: TGTGCCAGCCGGGGACAGGGGGATGAAAAACTGTTTTTT.